The TCR beta chain under discussion was sequenced for a study of identical twins. Study-wide results and caveats: Models came in too low on out-of-frame TCR alpha sharing in monozygotic twins. Reduced insertions were recorded for abundant cord blood beta clonotypes, with no such pattern in memory repertoires. Out-of-frame alpha sequences common to twins exhibited an excess of low generation probability.

TCRdb re-analysed the 5' RACE reads in MiXCR, keeping a single row per CDR3 protein. In the table there are 150,000 or so distinct CDR3 sequences, approximately 3.5% of which are singletons. This clonotype turned up a few times. Its antigen is unknown. The CDR3 is made up of 13 amino acids. Trimming took 8 bases from V and 4 from J; bases not matched to a gene: 5. CDR1 and CDR2 (germline): LGHNA, YSLEER. The TCR comes from a man younger than 35 in good health. Sequencing was carried out using memory T cells sorted from blood. The V gene is TRBV4-3, the J gene TRBJ1-3, with TRBD1 matching over 7 bases. CDR3 sequence reads: CASSQGLGNTIYF. As DNA, the CDR3 is TGCGCCAGCTCACAGGGGTTAGGAAACACCATATATTTT.